This T cell receptor (beta chain) originates from a study of cytomegalovirus exposure and HLA in healthy donors. With 0 bases removed from V and 2 bases from J, the gap between germline ends came to 8 bases. The CDR3 consists of 14 residues. Germline CDR1 and CDR2: SGHTS and YDEGEE. Study-level findings and limits: In vitro checks showed that three CMV-associated chains really do target CMV antigens.

On this clone: Its specificity is not known.

60 Vbeta and 13 Jbeta primers were used in PCR. Some clones are missing from TCRdb's copy, which holds only in-frame ones; the method was immunoSEQ multiplex PCR. The data show about 180,000 clones, around 80% seen once. The source material was PBMCs. This TCR was recovered from a girl between 5 and 17 years old in good health and CMV-seropositive. The chain is built from TRBV5-8 and TRBJ1-1; D is possibly TRBD1 (5 bases). The CDR3 reads CASSLGQTNTEAFF. The CDR3 DNA follows: TGTGCCAGCAGCTTGGGACAGACCAACACTGAAGCTTTCTTT. Filled out from reference TRBV5-8 and TRBJ1-1, the complete variable domain reads EAGVTQSPTHLIKTRGQQATLRCSPISGHTSVYWYQQALGLGLQFLLWYDEGEERNRGNFPPRFSGRQFPNYSSELNVNALELEDSALYLCASSLGQTNTEAFFGQGTRLTVV.